This T cell receptor (beta chain) was documented in a study of Ad26.COV2.S vaccination and SARS-CoV-2 variants. The overall study: The trial was COV1001 and the donor's arm was Ad26.COV2.S.

Data came from immunoSEQ multiplex PCR; TCRdb stores just in-frame clones and leaves some out. The table includes approximately 240,000 clones, approximately 88% detected once. The CDR3 totals 16 residues. Germline CDR1 is SGHAT and CDR2 is FQNNGV. V was pared by 6 bases and J by 0 bases, with 7 bases of the junction left unmatched. Details on this clone: Its antigen remains unknown.

The study, taken as a whole, reports: Vaccine recipients had higher spike-specific TCR breadth than placebo recipients. Possible underestimation of total T cell responses by the TCR breadth and depth analyses was noted. Reportedly, after vaccination the spike-specific CD8+ and CD4+ T cell responses displayed substantial breadth.

The treatment is: some 20 received Ad26.COV2.S at low or high dose, single or two shots; 5 received placebo; per-sample allocation not given. Specimen acquisition occurred on day 63 following the initial vaccine or placebo injection. This specimen was peripheral blood, taken in a trial of Ad26.COV2.S vaccine versus placebo. This clonotype was sampled from a person between 18 and 60 years old who received the Ad26.COV2.S COVID-19 vaccine or a placebo. V is TRBV11-2 and J is TRBJ2-2; TRBD1 aligns across 7 bases. CDR3 protein: CASRQEGQSNTGELFF. The DNA of the CDR3 is TGTGCCAGCAGACAAGAGGGACAGTCGAACACCGGGGAGCTGTTTTTT.